One and the same sample provided the 16 T cell receptor beta chains below, sequenced in a study of blood T cells in healthy people across ages. A second roughly 6 to 11 cycle PCR used barcoded and J-beta primers. TCRdb fed the 5' RACE reads into MiXCR, producing one record per CDR3 protein. The table lists approximately 1.5 million distinct CDR3 sequences, roughly 30% of them singletons, with 11% in the top ten. Sequencing input: blood. These receptors all come from a woman aged 30 to 39 in good health.

With respect to this clonotype: Germline and junction disagree at one end, which may indicate a read error. The chain combines TRBV4-1 with TRBJ1-2, with 7 bases that match TRBD1. Per the germline V gene, CDR1 is MGHRA and CDR2 is YSYEKL. This CDR3 has 18 amino acids. As DNA, the CDR3 is TGCGCCAGCAGCCGAGTTAGGTTAACGGGACAGTCTAACTATGACTACACCTTC. The encoded protein is CASSRVRLTGQSNYDYTF.

This clonotype was detected a few times. The chain carries TRBV20-1 and TRBJ2-7; D is possibly TRBD1 or TRBD2 (6 bases each). CDR3 size: 16 residues. The ends were cut back, 0 bases at V and 3 bases at J, with 18 bases in the middle. Germline V gene sequence: CDR1 DFQATT, CDR2 SNEGSKA (reference sequence). Here the CDR3 DNA reads TGCAGTGCTAGAGATTCAAGCGGAGGGGGGTACTACGAGCAGTACTTC. This translates into CSARDSSGGGYYEQYF.

The chain is built from TRBV7-3 and TRBJ2-3, with 9 bases fitting TRBD2. V dropped 5 bases and J dropped 3; count of bases not matched to a gene: 9. CDR3 length: 16 residues. Germline V lookup: CDR1 SGHTA, CDR2 FQGTGA. The CDR3 region has the DNA TGTGCCAGCAGCACCGTAGCGGGGGTGGGGACAGATACGCAGTATTTT. Translation gives CASSTVAGVGTDTQYF. The entire variable domain, with the rest obtained from reference TRBV7-3 and TRBJ2-3, is as follows: GAGVSQTPSNKVTEKGKYVELRCDPISGHTALYWYRQSLGQGPEFLIYFQGTGAADDSGLPNDRFFAVRPEGSVSTLKIQRTERGDSAVYLCASSTVAGVGTDTQYFGPGTRLTVL.

This chain's CDR3 is CASSYSGNSYNEQFF. CDR3 bases: TGTGCCAGCAGCTATAGCGGTAACTCCTACAATGAGCAGTTCTTC. The chain has TRBV7-6 and TRBJ2-1; D may be TRBD2 (6 bases). V lost 4 bases and J 0 bases, leaving 10 bases between the germline ends. Per the germline V gene, CDR1 is SGHVS and CDR2 is FNYEAQ. The CDR3 totals 15 residues.

Written as DNA, the CDR3 is TGTGCCAGCAGCCTACAGGGGTTAAACACCGGGGAGCTGTTTTTT. Translating gives CASSLQGLNTGELFF. The chain recombines TRBV28 with TRBJ2-2, with TRBD1 identical over 7 bases. Germline V lookup: CDR1 MDHEN, CDR2 SYDVKM. This CDR3 contains 15 residues. Trimming took 6 bases from V and 2 from J; bases not matched to a gene: 6.

The table lists this clonotype with a few counts. The chain uses TRBV6-1 and TRBJ1-1; D perhaps matches TRBD1 (6 bases). With 6 bases removed from V and 3 bases from J, the gap between germline ends came to 8 bases. This CDR3 region has 12 residues. From germline, CDR1 is MNHNS and CDR2 SASEGT. This chain's CDR3 is CASRWTDTEAFF. In DNA form, the CDR3 reads TGTGCCAGCAGGTGGACAGACACTGAAGCTTTCTTT.

V gene TRBV24-1 combines with J gene TRBJ2-2; 7 positions match TRBD1. The CDR3 is 13 amino acids. V dropped 3 bases and J dropped 15; count of bases not matched to a gene: 9. Germline V gene sequence: CDR1 KGHDR, CDR2 SFDVKD. This CDR3 reads CATSDARTGRLFF. The CDR3 nucleotides are TGTGCCACCAGTGATGCCCGGACAGGACGATTGTTTTTT.

J is TRBJ1-2 and V is TRBV9; 12 bases agree with TRBD1. With 4 bases clipped from V and 10 bases from J, the junction kept 14 bases outside the gene matches. CDR1 SGDLS and CDR2 YYNGEE come from the germline V gene. This CDR3 comprises 16 residues. The CDR3 spells CASSNRRDRGQGDYTF. The CDR3 DNA reads TGTGCCAGCAGCAACCGCCGGGACAGGGGGCAGGGCGACTACACCTTC.

The chain couples TRBV29-1 to TRBJ2-2; 9 nucleotides align to TRBD2. J was trimmed by 6 bases and V by 3 bases; bases with no gene match: 5. CDR3 length equals 14 residues. Per the germline V gene, CDR1 is SQVTM and CDR2 is ANQGSEA. The DNA for the CDR3 is TGCAGCGTTGATAGCGGGAGTCGTGCCGGGGAGCTGTTTTTT. It specifies CSVDSGSRAGELFF.

The chain employs TRBV9 and TRBJ1-1; a possible D gene is TRBD1 (6 bases). The germline V and J ends were trimmed by 3 bases and 5 bases, with 11 bases remaining between them. CDR3 length: 13 residues. Germline CDR1 is SGDLS and CDR2 is YYNGEE. The CDR3 nucleotides are TGTGCCAGCAGCGCAGGACAGAGGACTGAAGCTTTCTTT. It yields the protein CASSAGQRTEAFF.

V and J are TRBV6-5 and TRBJ2-5, with D unclear. Trimming shortened V by 0 bases and J by 0 bases, and 11 bases separated the two germline ends. Per the germline V gene, CDR1 is MNHEY and CDR2 is SVGAGI. CDR3 length equals 16 residues. The CDR3 region is CASSYSGRKYQETQYF. The CDR3 region has the DNA TGTGCCAGCAGTTACTCAGGCAGAAAATACCAAGAGACCCAGTACTTC.

There are a few counts of this clonotype. This chain uses TRBV7-9 with TRBJ1-2, with no clear D. V lost 5 bases and J 3 bases, leaving 16 bases between the germline ends. CDR3 length: 15 residues. Germline CDR1 reads SEHNR; CDR2 reads FQNEAQ (reference sequence). In nucleotides, the CDR3 is TGTGCCAGCAGCCTGCGCGAGGGTACGGACTATGGCTACACCTTC. Protein: CASSLREGTDYGYTF.

A word on this clonotype: The junction departs from the called germline gene at one end, perhaps through a read error. This chain uses TRBV20-1 with TRBJ2-1; D is ambiguous. Per germline, CDR1 DFQATT and CDR2 SNEGSKA (reference sequence). This CDR3 has 12 residues. CDR3 protein: CSARPTYNGQFF. CDR3 nucleotide sequence: TGCAGTGCTAGGCCCACGTACAATGGGCAGTTCTTC.

About this clonotype itself: At one end, the junction sequence differs from germline, possibly due to a read error. V and J are TRBV12-3 or TRBV12-4 and TRBJ2-1; possibly TRBD2 for D (6 bases). This CDR3 spans 19 amino acids. The CDR3 DNA is TGTGCCAGCAGTCCAGGGACTTTCTATGGACGAGTCTCCTGCAATGAGCAGTTCTTC. Its translation: CASSPGTFYGRVSCNEQFF.

The chain has TRBV2 and TRBJ2-3, with TRBD2 matching 9 bases. Germline V gives CDR1 SNHLY, CDR2 FYNNEI. With V trimmed by 5 bases and J by 4 bases, 7 bases remained unmatched. The CDR3 is made up of 15 amino acids. The CDR3 DNA reads TGTGCCAGCAGTAACGGACTAGCGACCCCAGATACGCAGTATTTT. Translated, it gives CASSNGLATPDTQYF.

The J gene is TRBJ2-1, the V gene TRBV11-2, with D perhaps matching TRBD1 (6 bases). CDR1 and CDR2 (germline): SGHAT, FQNNGV. CDR3 size: 15 residues. Between the trimmed V and J ends, which lost 6 bases and 0 bases, there was a span of 12 bases. The CDR3 loop is CASSSNRVSYNEQFF. Written as DNA, the CDR3 is TGTGCCAGCAGTTCTAACAGGGTCTCCTACAATGAGCAGTTCTTC.